This T cell receptor (beta chain) comes out of a study of blood T cell repertoires in COVID-19. Study summary: PBMCs, B-cell-depleted T cells, or T cells were the source of the cDNA or gDNA that made up the material.

Sequencing used immunoSEQ multiplex PCR; TCRdb keeps in-frame clones, though not all of them. The sample lists about 70,000 clones; around 86% were seen once. The J segment lost 1 base and the V segment lost 4 bases, leaving 0 bases of the junction unmatched. The length of the CDR3 is 14 residues. Germline assignment: CDR1 ENHRY and CDR2 SYGVKD. Sequences were obtained from peripheral blood. The chain couples TRBV10-3 to TRBJ1-5; TRBD1 matches 8 bases. The receptor was derived from a woman aged 55-69 years with acute or convalescent COVID-19. Here the CDR3 reads CAISGDRSNQPQHF. In nucleotides, the CDR3 is TGTGCCATCAGTGGGGACAGGAGCAATCAGCCCCAGCATTTT.